These 9 T cell receptor beta chains originate from one sample sequenced in a study of shared clonotypes between healthy human individuals (TCRdb year 2020). Receptor amplification or capture employed the immunoSEQ multiplex PCR assay. Held by TCRdb, this immuneACCESS table contains in-frame sequences only and omits some clones. Under half of the omission traces to an unresolved V gene where checked; the cause of the rest is unknown. The sample has roughly 2.5 million clones on record, more than 90% of them singletons. 0.13% to 0.15% of the sample goes to the ten largest clones. Source material: naive CD4+ T cells sorted from blood. Taken with the paper, the label for cell subset or site translates to: CD45RA+ positively selected. These receptors were taken from a young man in good health.

As concerns this clone: Other DNA sequences in the same sample also yield this CDR3. The gene calls are TRBV2 and TRBJ1-1, with a weak D call TRBD1 (6 bases). Deletions cut 5 bases from V and 1 base from J, with 8 bases between. This CDR3 is 13 amino acids long. Germline lookup yields CDR1 SNHLY and CDR2 FYNNEI. CDR3 sequence (DNA): TGTGCCAGCAGTTCCAGGGGGAACACTGAAGCTTTCTTT. Translated, it gives CASSSRGNTEAFF.

V gene TRBV4-2 combines with J gene TRBJ2-2; possibly TRBD1 for D (5 bases). From germline, CDR1 is LGHNA and CDR2 YNFKEQ. The CDR3 has 16 amino acids. V gave up 4 bases and J gave up 0 bases, with 12 bases separating them. CDR3 nucleotides: TGTGCCAGCAGCCGCCTAGGACACGCGAACACCGGGGAGCTGTTTTTT. Amino acids: CASSRLGHANTGELFF.

The V gene is TRBV10-3, the J gene TRBJ2-3; TRBD2 agrees at 12 bases. Trimming removed 7 bases from V and 0 bases from J; junction bases left unmatched: 23. Germline CDR1 and CDR2: ENHRY and SYGVKD. The CDR3 loop spans 22 amino acids. The CDR3 sequence: CAIITGQGSSGRVESSTDTQYF. The CDR3 nucleotides read TGTGCCATCATTACGGGACAGGGATCTAGCGGGAGGGTAGAGTCTAGCACAGATACGCAGTATTTT.

This CDR3 is CASSPPVGSEAFF. As DNA, the CDR3 is TGTGCCAGCAGTCCGCCGGTTGGGTCTGAAGCTTTCTTT. The chain joins TRBV2 to TRBJ1-1, with D unclear. This CDR3 spans 13 amino acids. V was pared by 5 bases and J by 6 bases, with 13 bases between. Germline lookup yields CDR1 SNHLY and CDR2 FYNNEI.

This chain joins TRBV7-8 and TRBJ2-5, with D uncertain. Germline CDR1 and CDR2: SGHVS and FQNEAQ. This CDR3 comprises 15 residues. V was clipped by 5 bases and J by 6 bases, with 19 bases between them. The CDR3 here is CASSPRPDARQTQYF. The CDR3 DNA reads as TGTGCCAGCAGCCCACGACCCGACGCCCGCCAGACCCAGTACTTC. Supplemented by reference TRBV7-8 and TRBJ2-5, the full variable domain reads GAGVSQSPRYKVAKRGQDVALRCDPISGHVSLFWYQQALGQGPEFLTYFQNEAQLDKSGLPSDRFFAERPEGSVSTLKIQRTQQEDSAVYLCASSPRPDARQTQYFGPGTRLLVL.

This chain joins TRBV2 and TRBJ2-7; D is ambiguous. The CDR3 consists of 14 residues. Germline lookup yields CDR1 SNHLY and CDR2 FYNNEI. V lost 1 base, J lost 0 bases, and 7 bases lay in between. CDR3 sequence reads: CASSEEVSSYEQYF. The CDR3 DNA reads as TGTGCCAGCAGTGAAGAGGTCAGCTCCTACGAGCAGTACTTC.

The chain combines TRBV10-3 with TRBJ1-4; weak D call: TRBD1 (5 bases). There are 16 residues in the CDR3. The V gene lost 4 bases and the J gene lost 6 bases, with 18 bases spanning the gap. Germline assignment: CDR1 ENHRY and CDR2 SYGVKD. The CDR3 sequence: CAISGGAAPLDEKLFF. The CDR3 bases are TGTGCCATCAGTGGAGGGGCCGCTCCCCTGGATGAAAAACTGTTTTTT.

V is TRBV6-5 and J is TRBJ2-1; TRBD2 matches at 10 bases. The trim removed 6 bases at V and 5 bases at J, leaving 4 bases unmatched. The CDR3 sequence is 14 residues long. The germline gives CDR1 MNHEY, CDR2 SVGAGI. CDR3 bases: TGTGCCAGCAGAGGACTAGCGGAGGACAATGAGCAGTTCTTC. Its protein is CASRGLAEDNEQFF.

V is TRBV5-1 and J is TRBJ2-3; 7 bases align to TRBD2. The CDR3 extends over 16 amino acids. After removal of 0 bases from V and 0 bases from J, the junction contained 4 bases not matched to a gene. Looked up from germline, CDR1 is SGHRS and CDR2 is YFSETQ. CDR3: CASSLVSGSSTDTQYF. In nucleotides, the CDR3 is TGCGCCAGCAGCTTGGTTAGCGGGTCTAGCACAGATACGCAGTATTTT.